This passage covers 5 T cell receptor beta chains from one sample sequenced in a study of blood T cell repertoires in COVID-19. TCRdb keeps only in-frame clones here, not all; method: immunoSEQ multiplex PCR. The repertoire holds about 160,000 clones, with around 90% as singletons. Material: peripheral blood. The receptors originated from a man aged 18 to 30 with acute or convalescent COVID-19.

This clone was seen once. The CDR3 DNA sequence: TGCGCCAGCAGCTTGGCAGGGGCGCCAGATGGCTACACCTTC. Its protein product is CASSLAGAPDGYTF. The chain has TRBV5-1 and TRBJ1-2, with D perhaps matching TRBD1 (6 bases). Trimming shortened V by 0 bases and J by 6 bases, and 12 bases separated the two germline ends. CDR3 length: 14 residues. Germline V gene data show CDR1 as SGHRS and CDR2 as YFSETQ. Full variable domain (outside the CDR3, taken from reference TRBV5-1 and TRBJ1-2): KAGVTQTPRYLIKTRGQQVTLSCSPISGHRSVSWYQQTPGQGLQFLFEYFSETQRNKGNFPGRFSGRQFSNSRSEMNVSTLELGDSALYLCASSLAGAPDGYTFGSGTRLTVV.

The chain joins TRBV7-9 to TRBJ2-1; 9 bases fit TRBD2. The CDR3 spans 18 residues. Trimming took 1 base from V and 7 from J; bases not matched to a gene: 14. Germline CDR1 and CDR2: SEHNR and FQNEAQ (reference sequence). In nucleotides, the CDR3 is TGTGCCAGCAGCTTAGGTGGTAGCGGGAGCGCAAGGGCTAATGAGCAGTTCTTC. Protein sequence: CASSLGGSGSARANEQFF.

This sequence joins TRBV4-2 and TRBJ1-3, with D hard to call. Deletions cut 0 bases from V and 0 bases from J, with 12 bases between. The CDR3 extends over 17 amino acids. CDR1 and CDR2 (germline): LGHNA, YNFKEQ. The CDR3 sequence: CASSQDVGSNSGNTIYF. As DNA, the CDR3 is TGTGCCAGCAGCCAAGATGTGGGCAGCAACTCTGGAAACACCATATATTTT.

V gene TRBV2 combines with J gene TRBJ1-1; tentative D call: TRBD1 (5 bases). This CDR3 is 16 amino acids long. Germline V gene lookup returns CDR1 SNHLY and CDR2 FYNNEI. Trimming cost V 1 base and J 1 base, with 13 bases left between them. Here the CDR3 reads CASSEVLFRANTEAFF. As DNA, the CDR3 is TGTGCCAGCAGTGAAGTACTTTTCAGGGCGAACACTGAAGCTTTCTTT. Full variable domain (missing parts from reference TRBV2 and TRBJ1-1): EPEVTQTPSHQVTQMGQEVILRCVPISNHLYFYWYRQILGQKVEFLVSFYNNEISEKSEIFDDQFSVERPDGSNFTLKIRSTKLEDSAMYFCASSEVLFRANTEAFFGQGTRLTVV.

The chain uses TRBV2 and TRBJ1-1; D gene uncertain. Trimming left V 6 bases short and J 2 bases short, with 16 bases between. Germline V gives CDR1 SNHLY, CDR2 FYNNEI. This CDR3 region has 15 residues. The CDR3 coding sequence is TGTGCCAGCAGACCGTGGGAGGATATAAACACTGAAGCTTTCTTT. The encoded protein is CASRPWEDINTEAFF.